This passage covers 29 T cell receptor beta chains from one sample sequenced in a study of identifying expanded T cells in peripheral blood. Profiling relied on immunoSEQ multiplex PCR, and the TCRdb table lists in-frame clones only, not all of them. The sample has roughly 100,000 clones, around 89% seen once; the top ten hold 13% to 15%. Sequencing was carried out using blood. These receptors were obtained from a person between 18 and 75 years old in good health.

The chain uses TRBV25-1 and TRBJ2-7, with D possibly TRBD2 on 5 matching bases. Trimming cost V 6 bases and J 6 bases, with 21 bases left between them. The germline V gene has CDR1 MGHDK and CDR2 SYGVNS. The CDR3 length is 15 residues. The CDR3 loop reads CASRARTGTAGEQYF. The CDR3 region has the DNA TGTGCCAGCAGGGCCCGGACGGGCACGGCGGGCGAGCAGTACTTC.

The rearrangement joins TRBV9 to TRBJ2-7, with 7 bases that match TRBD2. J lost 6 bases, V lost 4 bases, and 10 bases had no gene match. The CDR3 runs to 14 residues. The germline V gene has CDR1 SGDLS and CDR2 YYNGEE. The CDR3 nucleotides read TGTGCCAGCAGCCCATCCGGACTAGTTGGCGAGCAGTACTTC. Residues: CASSPSGLVGEQYF.

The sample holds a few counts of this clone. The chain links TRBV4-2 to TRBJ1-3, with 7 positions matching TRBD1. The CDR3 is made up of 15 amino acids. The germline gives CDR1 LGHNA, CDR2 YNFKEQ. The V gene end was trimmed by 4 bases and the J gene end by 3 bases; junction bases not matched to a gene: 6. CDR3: CASSPQGGYGNTIYF. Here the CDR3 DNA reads TGTGCCAGCAGCCCGCAGGGGGGGTATGGAAACACCATATATTTT.

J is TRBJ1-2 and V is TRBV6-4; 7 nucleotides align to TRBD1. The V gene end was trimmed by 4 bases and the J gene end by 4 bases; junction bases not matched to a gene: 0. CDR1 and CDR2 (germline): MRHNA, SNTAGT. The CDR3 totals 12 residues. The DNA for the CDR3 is TGTGCCAGCAGTGCAGGGGGCTATGGCTACACCTTC. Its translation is CASSAGGYGYTF.

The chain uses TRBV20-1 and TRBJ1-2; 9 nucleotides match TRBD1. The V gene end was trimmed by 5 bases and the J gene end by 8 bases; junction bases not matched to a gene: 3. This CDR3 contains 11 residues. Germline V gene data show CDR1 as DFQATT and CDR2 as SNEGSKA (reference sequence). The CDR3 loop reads CSAGQGMGYTF. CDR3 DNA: TGCAGTGCTGGACAGGGGATGGGCTACACCTTC.

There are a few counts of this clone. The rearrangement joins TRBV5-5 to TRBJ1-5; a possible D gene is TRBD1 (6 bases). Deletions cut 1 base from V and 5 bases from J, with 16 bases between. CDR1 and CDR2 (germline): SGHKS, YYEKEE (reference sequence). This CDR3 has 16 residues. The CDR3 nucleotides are TGTGCCAGCAGCTTGCTTGAAACAGGGTTCGATCAGCCCCAGCATTTT. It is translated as CASSLLETGFDQPQHF.

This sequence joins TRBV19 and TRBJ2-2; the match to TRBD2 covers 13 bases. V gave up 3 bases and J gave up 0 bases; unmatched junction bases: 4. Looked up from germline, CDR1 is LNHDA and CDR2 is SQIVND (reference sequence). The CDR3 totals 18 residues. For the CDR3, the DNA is TGTGCCAGTAGTATCCCGGGACTAGCGGGGTCGAACACCGGGGAGCTGTTTTTT. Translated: CASSIPGLAGSNTGELFF.

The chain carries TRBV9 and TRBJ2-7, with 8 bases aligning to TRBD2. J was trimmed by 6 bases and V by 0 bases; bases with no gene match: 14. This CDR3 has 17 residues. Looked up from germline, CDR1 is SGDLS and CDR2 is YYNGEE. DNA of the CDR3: TGTGCCAGCAGCGTAGCCTTAGGAGCGGGAGTTAGTAGCGAGCAGTACTTC. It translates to CASSVALGAGVSSEQYF.

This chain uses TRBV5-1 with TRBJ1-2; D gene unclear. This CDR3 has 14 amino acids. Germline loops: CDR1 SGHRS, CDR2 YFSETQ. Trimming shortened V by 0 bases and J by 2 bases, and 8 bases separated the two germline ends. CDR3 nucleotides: TGCGCCAGCAGCTTGGGTGCATCAAACTATGGCTACACCTTC. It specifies CASSLGASNYGYTF.

CDR3 DNA: TGTGCCAGCAGTTACGCAGGGGTCTATGGCTACACCTTC. This sequence encodes CASSYAGVYGYTF. The chain carries TRBV6-5 and TRBJ1-2; D possibly corresponds to TRBD1 (6 bases). The length of the CDR3 is 13 residues. Germline V gene lookup returns CDR1 MNHEY and CDR2 SVGAGI. V was shortened by 2 bases and J by 4 bases, with 8 bases between the two germline ends.

DNA of the CDR3: TGTGCCAGCAGTTTAAACGGTTTAGAGACCCAGTACTTC. This gives the protein CASSLNGLETQYF. This chain uses TRBV27 with TRBJ2-5; D is ambiguous. This CDR3 has 13 residues. The germline CDR1 and CDR2 sequences are MNHEY and SMNVEV (reference sequence). The V gene lost 2 bases and the J gene lost 4 bases, with 8 bases spanning the gap.

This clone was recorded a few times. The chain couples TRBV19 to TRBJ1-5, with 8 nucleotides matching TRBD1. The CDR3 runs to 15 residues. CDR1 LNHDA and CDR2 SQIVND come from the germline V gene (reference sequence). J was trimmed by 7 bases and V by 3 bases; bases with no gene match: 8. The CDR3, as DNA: TGTGCCAGTAGTATTCCGACAGGGGCAGGACAGCCCCAGCATTTT. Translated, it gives CASSIPTGAGQPQHF.

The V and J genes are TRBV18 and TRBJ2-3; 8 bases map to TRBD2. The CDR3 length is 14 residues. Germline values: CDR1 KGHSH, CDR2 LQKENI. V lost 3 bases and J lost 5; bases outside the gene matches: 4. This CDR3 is CASSPGLDQDTQYF. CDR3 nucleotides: TGTGCCAGCTCACCGGGACTAGATCAAGATACGCAGTATTTT.

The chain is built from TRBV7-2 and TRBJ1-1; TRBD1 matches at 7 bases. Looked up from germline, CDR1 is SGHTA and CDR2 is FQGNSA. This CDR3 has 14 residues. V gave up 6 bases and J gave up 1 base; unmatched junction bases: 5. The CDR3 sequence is CASRTWDRNTEAFF. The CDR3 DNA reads TGTGCCAGCAGAACATGGGACAGGAACACTGAAGCTTTCTTT.

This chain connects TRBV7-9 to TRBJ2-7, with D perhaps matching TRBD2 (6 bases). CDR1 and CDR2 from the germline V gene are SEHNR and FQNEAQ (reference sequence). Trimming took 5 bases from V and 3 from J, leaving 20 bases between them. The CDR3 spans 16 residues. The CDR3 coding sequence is TGTGCCAGCAGCCTAGGGACCGGGACTGGGAGCTACGAGCAGTACTTC. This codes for CASSLGTGTGSYEQYF.

The CDR3 protein is CASSQVTNSGNTIYF. For the CDR3, the DNA is TGTGCCAGCAGCCAAGTTACAAACTCTGGAAACACCATATATTTT. The chain carries TRBV4-2 and TRBJ1-3; D is ambiguous. Per the germline V gene, CDR1 is LGHNA and CDR2 is YNFKEQ. The CDR3 length is 15 residues. V lost 1 base and J 0 bases, leaving 7 bases between the germline ends.

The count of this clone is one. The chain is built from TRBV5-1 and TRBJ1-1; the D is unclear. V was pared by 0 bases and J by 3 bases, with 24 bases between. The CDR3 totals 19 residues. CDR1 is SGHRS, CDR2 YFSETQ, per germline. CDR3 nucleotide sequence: TGCGCCAGCAGCTTGGCCAAAGGGCAGGCCCACTTAACGTACACTGAAGCTTTCTTT. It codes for CASSLAKGQAHLTYTEAFF.

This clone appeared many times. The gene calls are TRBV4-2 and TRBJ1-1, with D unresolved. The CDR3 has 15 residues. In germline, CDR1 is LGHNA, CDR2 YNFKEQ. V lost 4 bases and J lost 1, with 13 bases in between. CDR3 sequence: CASSLNSWGNTEAFF. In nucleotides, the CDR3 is TGTGCCAGCAGCCTTAACTCCTGGGGGAACACTGAAGCTTTCTTT.

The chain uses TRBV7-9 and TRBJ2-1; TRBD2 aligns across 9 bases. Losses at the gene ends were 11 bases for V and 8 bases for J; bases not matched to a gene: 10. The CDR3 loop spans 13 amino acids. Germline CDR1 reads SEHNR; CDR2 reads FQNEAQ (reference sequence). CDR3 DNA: TGTGCCGACCAGCGGGAGCGGGGGGATGAGCAGTTCTTC. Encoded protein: CADQRERGDEQFF.

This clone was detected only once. CDR3 sequence reads: CASSDGGGRKNIQYF. CDR3 DNA: TGTGCCAGCAGTGACGGAGGGGGACGGAAAAACATTCAGTACTTC. The chain uses TRBV6-1 and TRBJ2-4; D tentatively fits TRBD1 or TRBD2 (6 bases each). Germline values: CDR1 MNHNS, CDR2 SASEGT. Trimming shortened V by 3 bases and J by 4 bases, and 13 bases separated the two germline ends. The CDR3 has 15 residues.

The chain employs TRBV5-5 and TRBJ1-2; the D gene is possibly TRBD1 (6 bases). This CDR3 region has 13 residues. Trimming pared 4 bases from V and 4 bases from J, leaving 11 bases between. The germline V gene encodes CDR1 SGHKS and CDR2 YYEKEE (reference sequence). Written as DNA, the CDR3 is TGTGCCAGCAGCGGACGGGGGCTCTATGGCTACACCTTC. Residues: CASSGRGLYGYTF.

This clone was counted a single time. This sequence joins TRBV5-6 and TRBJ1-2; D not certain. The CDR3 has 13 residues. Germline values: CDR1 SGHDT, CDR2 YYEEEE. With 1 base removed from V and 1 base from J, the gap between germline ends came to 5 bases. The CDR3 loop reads CASSLTDNYGYTF. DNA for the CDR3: TGTGCCAGCAGCTTGACCGATAACTATGGCTACACCTTC.

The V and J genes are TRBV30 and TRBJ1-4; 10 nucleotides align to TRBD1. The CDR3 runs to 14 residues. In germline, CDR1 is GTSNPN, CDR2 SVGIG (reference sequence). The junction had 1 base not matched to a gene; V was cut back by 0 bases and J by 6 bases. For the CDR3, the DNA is TGTGCCTGGAGTGTGGGACAGGGGTATGAAAAACTGTTTTTT. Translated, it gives CAWSVGQGYEKLFF.

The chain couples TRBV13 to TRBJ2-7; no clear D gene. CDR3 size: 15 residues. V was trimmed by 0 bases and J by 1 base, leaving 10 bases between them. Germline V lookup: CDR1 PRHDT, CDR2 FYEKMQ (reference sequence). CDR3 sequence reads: CASSLGPTSSYEQYF. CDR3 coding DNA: TGTGCCAGCAGCTTAGGCCCTACCAGTTCCTACGAGCAGTACTTC.

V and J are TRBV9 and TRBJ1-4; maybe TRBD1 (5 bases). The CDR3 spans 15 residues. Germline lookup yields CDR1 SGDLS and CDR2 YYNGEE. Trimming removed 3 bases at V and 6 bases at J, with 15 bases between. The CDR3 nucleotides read TGTGCCAGCAGCGCCTCAGGGCTCGGTGATGAAAAACTGTTTTTT. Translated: CASSASGLGDEKLFF.

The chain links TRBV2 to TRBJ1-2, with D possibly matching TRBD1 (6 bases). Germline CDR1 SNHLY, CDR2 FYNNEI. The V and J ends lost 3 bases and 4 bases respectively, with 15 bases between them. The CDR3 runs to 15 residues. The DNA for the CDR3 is TGTGCCAGCAGTGAGGGTAGGGGGTCTTTCTATGGCTACACCTTC. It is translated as CASSEGRGSFYGYTF. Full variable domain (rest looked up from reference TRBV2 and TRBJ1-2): EPEVTQTPSHQVTQMGQEVILRCVPISNHLYFYWYRQILGQKVEFLVSFYNNEISEKSEIFDDQFSVERPDGSNFTLKIRSTKLEDSAMYFCASSEGRGSFYGYTFGSGTRLTVV.

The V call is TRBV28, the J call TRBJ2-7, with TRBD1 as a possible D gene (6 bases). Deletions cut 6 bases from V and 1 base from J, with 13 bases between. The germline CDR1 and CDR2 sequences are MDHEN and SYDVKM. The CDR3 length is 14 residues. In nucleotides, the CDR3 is TGTGCCAGCAGCCTACAGGGCGCTTCCTACGAGCAGTACTTC. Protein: CASSLQGASYEQYF.

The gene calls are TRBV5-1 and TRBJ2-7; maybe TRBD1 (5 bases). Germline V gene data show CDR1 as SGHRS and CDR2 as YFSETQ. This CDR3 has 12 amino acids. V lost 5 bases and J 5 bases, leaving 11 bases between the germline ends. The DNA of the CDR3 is TGCGCCAGCAGACAGGAATTAAACGAGCAGTACTTC. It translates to CASRQELNEQYF.

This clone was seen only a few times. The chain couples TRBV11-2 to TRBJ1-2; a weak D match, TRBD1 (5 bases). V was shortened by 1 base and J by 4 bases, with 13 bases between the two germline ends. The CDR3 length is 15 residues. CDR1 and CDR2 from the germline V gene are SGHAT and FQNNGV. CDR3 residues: CASSLGLAGGYGYTF. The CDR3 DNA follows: TGTGCCAGCAGCTTAGGCCTCGCGGGGGGCTATGGCTACACCTTC.